This T cell receptor beta chain derives from a study of T cell responses to AZD1222 COVID-19 vaccine. Trimming removed 5 bases at V and 7 bases at J, with 14 bases between. CDR1 PRHDT and CDR2 FYEKMQ come from the germline V gene (reference sequence). The CDR3 sequence is 14 residues long. Here immunoSEQ multiplex PCR was the method, and the copy in TCRdb shows in-frame clones only, minus some. The data contain 75,000 to 100,000 clones, 70% to 90% of them singletons. The TCR originated in an adult in good health. The source was peripheral blood, collected on day 0 of AZD1222 vaccination. The J gene is TRBJ1-4, the V gene TRBV13; tentative D call: TRBD1 (5 bases). The CDR3 bases are TGTGCCAGCAGCCCCAGCGAGGGACGTGAAAAACTGTTTTTT. Protein product: CASSPSEGREKLFF.